This TCR beta chain was captured in a study of blood T cell repertoires in COVID-19. Study-level information: The study drew acute and convalescent COVID-19 samples from the United States, Italy and Spain. Nucleic acid was either cDNA or gDNA, and it came from T cells, B-cell-depleted T cells, or PBMCs.

This clone was found a few times. Participants reported their clinical history, and cohort assignment relied on those reports. In the original workflow: Amplification with reference gene primers provided the estimates of nucleated cell counts. Profiling relied on immunoSEQ multiplex PCR, and the TCRdb table lists in-frame clones only, not all of them. V, J and clone size are those of that table, while D and trimming were read from the DNA. The sample consists of 300,000 to 350,000 clones, about 86% of them appearing once. CDR1 and CDR2 from the germline V gene are MNHEY and SVGEGT. The germline V and J ends were trimmed by 4 bases and 4 bases, with 12 bases remaining between them. This CDR3 spans 14 amino acids.

The sequence derives from a woman aged 40 to 50 with acute COVID-19. Sequenced: PBMCs or T cells enriched from blood (not recorded which). The chain carries TRBV6-2 or TRBV6-3 and TRBJ2-3, with D possibly TRBD2 on 5 matching bases. In DNA form, the CDR3 reads TGTGCCAGCAGTTCTACGGGAAGAGCAGATACGCAGTATTTT. Protein: CASSSTGRADTQYF.